Each of the 20 T cell receptor beta chains below was sequenced from the same sample in a study of T cell repertoires in cytomegalovirus infection. Antigens of these TCRs are unknown. In TCRdb, the reads were re-called with MiXCR into one record per CDR3 protein. The table has approximately 260,000 distinct CDR3 sequences, around 20% seen once. Sequencing was performed on cultured PBMCs, taken from culture after CMV antigen stimulation. Receptor source: a human donor in good health (CMV status not recorded). Some clones in this sample may be carry-over from other donors' samples.

This sequence joins TRBV7-8 and TRBJ1-1; weak D call: TRBD1 (6 bases). CDR3 length equals 17 residues. Trimming stripped 5 bases from V and 0 bases from J, with 19 bases between. Germline lookup yields CDR1 SGHVS and CDR2 FQNEAQ. The CDR3: CASSHRVQGPMNTEAFF. For the CDR3, the DNA is TGTGCCAGCAGCCACCGGGTGCAGGGGCCGATGAACACTGAAGCTTTCTTT.

This clonotype was seen a few times. This chain joins TRBV19 and TRBJ2-5; D unclear. V was clipped by 1 base and J by 2 bases, with 5 bases between them. CDR3 length: 13 residues. Germline V gives CDR1 LNHDA, CDR2 SQIVND (reference sequence). CDR3 amino acids: CASSIVVQETQYF. The CDR3 DNA sequence: TGTGCCAGTAGTATAGTTGTACAAGAGACCCAGTACTTC. Looking up the rest from reference TRBV19 and TRBJ2-5 gives the full variable domain: DGGITQSPKYLFRKEGQNVTLSCEQNLNHDAMYWYRQDPGQGLRLIYYSQIVNDFQKGDIAEGYSVSREKKESFPLTVTSAQKNPTAFYLCASSIVVQETQYFGPGTRLLVL.

This clonotype was counted a few times. The chain links TRBV7-9 to TRBJ2-1; tentatively, D is TRBD1 or TRBD2 (6 bases each). With 0 bases removed from V and 7 bases from J, the gap between germline ends came to 16 bases. The germline V gene has CDR1 SEHNR and CDR2 FQNEAQ (reference sequence). The CDR3 length is 16 residues. CDR3 bases: TGTGCCAGCAGCTTAGCCAGGGGACTGCCCGGGAATGAGCAGTTCTTC. Translation gives CASSLARGLPGNEQFF. The complete variable domain, with remaining parts taken from reference TRBV7-9 and TRBJ2-1, reads DTGVSQNPRHKITKRGQNVTFRCDPISEHNRLYWYRQTLGQGPEFLTYFQNEAQLEKSRLLSDRFSAERPKGSFSTLEIQRTEQGDSAMYLCASSLARGLPGNEQFFGPGTRLTVL.

This clonotype was observed at least ten times. The rearrangement links TRBV6-2 or TRBV6-3 to TRBJ2-7, with TRBD1 as a possible D gene (5 bases). V dropped 0 bases and J dropped 3 bases, with 12 bases sitting between them. The CDR3 totals 15 residues. The germline CDR1 and CDR2 sequences are MNHEY and SVGEGT. The CDR3 nucleotides are TGTGCCAGCAGTTACTCGATCAGCAGGGTCTACGAGCAGTACTTC. Translated: CASSYSISRVYEQYF.

V gene TRBV19 combines with J gene TRBJ1-1, with 9 bases identical to TRBD1. Germline V CDR1 and CDR2: LNHDA, SQIVND (reference sequence). This CDR3 comprises 14 residues. Trimming took 3 bases from V and 6 from J; bases not matched to a gene: 5. For the CDR3, the DNA is TGTGCCAGTAGTATTGGACAGGGGTACGCTGAAGCTTTCTTT. Residues: CASSIGQGYAEAFF.

The table lists this clonotype with many counts. The genes are TRBV7-2 and TRBJ1-1, with 11 bases that match TRBD1. J was trimmed by 4 bases and V by 6 bases; bases with no gene match: 13. Per germline, CDR1 SGHTA and CDR2 FQGNSA. The CDR3 runs 17 residues. CDR3 sequence reads: CASRPRGTGGSVTEAFF. CDR3 DNA sequence: TGTGCCAGCAGACCCCGCGGGACAGGGGGATCAGTCACTGAAGCTTTCTTT.

This clonotype has ten or more counts. V usage is TRBV7-8 and J usage is TRBJ2-3; no reliable D call. The length of the CDR3 is 15 residues. V was cut by 0 bases and J by 1 base, with 8 bases left in between. Germline V lookup: CDR1 SGHVS, CDR2 FQNEAQ. The CDR3 DNA sequence: TGTGCCAGCAGCTTAGCGGGAAGGGGCACAGATACGCAGTATTTT. Amino acid sequence: CASSLAGRGTDTQYF.

This clonotype has at least ten counts. The chain joins TRBV7-2 to TRBJ1-2, with D hard to call. The CDR3 length is 14 residues. The V end lost 7 bases, the J end lost 4 bases, and 16 bases lay between the germline ends. The germline V gene encodes CDR1 SGHTA and CDR2 FQGNSA. CDR3 sequence reads: CASTLPTDRYGYTF. CDR3 in DNA: TGTGCCAGCACCCTCCCGACCGATCGCTATGGCTACACCTTC.

The chain combines TRBV6-2 or TRBV6-3 with TRBJ2-7; D gene uncertain. Trimming removed 10 bases at V and 4 bases at J, with 11 bases between. The CDR3 covers 11 residues. Germline CDR1 MNHEY, CDR2 SVGEGT. The CDR3 DNA reads as TGTGCCACCCTGGAGATTTACGAGCAGTACGTC. Translating it yields CATLEIYEQYV.

This clonotype came up many times. In DNA, the CDR3 is TGTGCCAGCAGCTTTGTTACAGATACGCAGTATTTT. This gives the protein CASSFVTDTQYF. The chain joins TRBV7-2 to TRBJ2-3; no clear D. Trimming stripped 3 bases from V and 3 bases from J, with 4 bases between. The CDR3 extends over 12 amino acids. Germline assignment: CDR1 SGHTA and CDR2 FQGNSA.

This clonotype turned up a few times. The chain links TRBV7-2 to TRBJ1-2; D ambiguous. CDR3 length equals 12 residues. Germline V lookup: CDR1 SGHTA, CDR2 FQGNSA. The germline V and J ends were trimmed by 3 bases and 6 bases, with 8 bases remaining between them. The CDR3 nucleotides are TGTGCCAGCAGCTTGGGTAGCGATGGCTACACCTTC. Translated: CASSLGSDGYTF.

CDR3 coding DNA: TGTGCCAGCAGCCAAGAGATCTTGACCAGCCCTGGAAACACCATATATTTT. Amino acids: CASSQEILTSPGNTIYF. The V call is TRBV4-2, the J call TRBJ1-3; no clear D. Trimming took off 0 bases at V and 2 bases at J, with 14 bases between the two ends. This CDR3 is built from 17 residues. Germline V gene sequence: CDR1 LGHNA, CDR2 YNFKEQ.

This clonotype was observed a few times. The gene calls are TRBV20-1 and TRBJ2-1; 13 bases line up with TRBD2. Germline V CDR1 and CDR2: DFQATT, SNEGSKA (reference sequence). The ends lost 6 bases at V and 4 bases at J; junction bases unmatched: 15. The CDR3 extends over 18 amino acids. The CDR3 sequence: CSAVIWGTSGTEYNEQFF. CDR3 in DNA: TGCAGTGCCGTGATCTGGGGGACTAGCGGGACCGAGTACAATGAGCAGTTCTTC.

V gene TRBV6-1 combines with J gene TRBJ1-5; D is unclear. This CDR3 is 14 amino acids long. V was cut by 2 bases and J by 0 bases, with 5 bases left in between. Germline lookup yields CDR1 MNHNS and CDR2 SASEGT. CDR3: CASSEHYSNQPQHF. The CDR3 nucleotides are TGTGCCAGCAGTGAACATTATAGCAATCAGCCCCAGCATTTT.

This clonotype occurred a few times. This rearrangement joins TRBV11-2 to TRBJ2-3, with D possibly TRBD2 on 6 matching bases. V was cut by 1 base and J by 2 bases, with 10 bases left in between. The V gene's germline CDR1 is SGHAT and CDR2 FQNNGV. The CDR3 is 15 amino acids. The CDR3 coding sequence is TGTGCCAGCAGCTTAGGTGCGGGAATCACAGATACGCAGTATTTT. Amino acids: CASSLGAGITDTQYF.

This clonotype was counted many times. V usage is TRBV7-6 and J usage is TRBJ1-6; TRBD1 aligns across 9 bases. This CDR3 contains 18 residues. Trimming cost V 0 bases and J 4 bases; bases outside gene matches: 7. Germline values: CDR1 SGHVS, CDR2 FNYEAQ. CDR3 in amino acids: CASSLAPQGAAYNSPLHF. CDR3 in DNA: TGTGCCAGCAGCTTAGCCCCACAGGGGGCAGCATATAATTCACCCCTCCACTTT.

The rearrangement links TRBV12-3 or TRBV12-4 to TRBJ1-2, with 9 positions matching TRBD1. J gave up 8 bases and V 6 bases, and 13 bases lay outside the gene matches. The CDR3 spans 15 residues. CDR3 bases: TGTGCCAGCAGCCAAGATGCGGGACAGGGTCGCGGCTACACCTTC. The encoded protein is CASSQDAGQGRGYTF.

In its sample, this clonotype was seen many times. The V gene is TRBV6-2 or TRBV6-3, the J gene TRBJ2-3; TRBD1 agrees at 8 bases. V shed 4 bases and J 5 bases; nucleotides not matched to a gene: 8. The germline V gene has CDR1 MNHEY and CDR2 SVGEGT. The CDR3 loop spans 15 amino acids. The CDR3 nucleotides are TGTGCCAGCAGTTCGGACAGGGATGGACGAGATACGCAGTATTTT. As protein: CASSSDRDGRDTQYF.

This clonotype was detected only a few times. CDR3 sequence reads: CASSLGVPNEKLFF. For the CDR3, the DNA is TGTGCCAGCAGTCTGGGAGTACCAAATGAAAAACTGTTTTTT. The chain is built from TRBV2 and TRBJ1-4; D is unclear. The V gene's germline CDR1 is SNHLY and CDR2 FYNNEI. This CDR3 is built from 14 residues. Trimming took 5 bases from V and 5 from J, leaving 12 bases between them.

This clonotype came up many times. This sequence joins TRBV7-9 and TRBJ2-1, with TRBD2 matching 7 bases. V lost 7 bases, J lost 7 bases, and 16 bases stayed unmatched. The germline V gene has CDR1 SEHNR and CDR2 FQNEAQ (reference sequence). The CDR3 runs 16 residues. CDR3 in DNA: TGTGCCAGCACCCCCGACCTGGGAGGGTCTGATAATGAGCAGTTCTTC. Translated, it gives CASTPDLGGSDNEQFF.